This TCR beta chain was profiled in a study of T cell changes during pregnancy in multiple sclerosis. This clone turned up a few times. Trimming stripped 0 bases from V and 5 bases from J, with 10 bases between. Germline V gene sequence: CDR1 GTSNPN, CDR2 SVGIG (reference sequence). The CDR3 spans 13 residues. The data were produced by immunoSEQ multiplex PCR, yet TCRdb's version contains in-frame clones alone and is incomplete. The table has roughly 100,000 clones, roughly 92% seen once; the top ten hold roughly 1.5%. The chain employs TRBV30 and TRBJ1-1; D is possibly TRBD1 (6 bases). The material sequenced was peripheral blood, taken after pregnancy. This receptor was taken from a female donor with multiple sclerosis, enrolled in a pregnancy study. CDR3 nucleotides: TGTGCCTGGAGTGTATCAGGGGTAACTGAAGCTTTCTTT. It encodes CAWSVSGVTEAFF.